These 10 T cell receptor beta chains share one sample of origin, sequenced in a study of T cell clonotyping in hematopoietic cell transplantation. Data came from immunoSEQ multiplex PCR; TCRdb stores just in-frame clones and leaves some out. The table lists some 17,000 clones, roughly 84% of them singletons. Sequencing used PBMCs, obtained 100 days after allogeneic stem cell transplant. The receptors originated from a male patient aged 60-69 years who had an allogeneic stem cell transplant from a related donor, so the T cells may come from the graft donor. Some clones in this sample may be carry-over from other donors' samples.

The chain employs TRBV11-2 and TRBJ2-7, with 8 bases fitting TRBD1. V was clipped by 5 bases and J by 2 bases; unmatched bases: 11. Germline-derived CDR1 and CDR2 are SGHAT and FQNNGV. CDR3 length: 16 amino acids. The CDR3 nucleotides read TGTGCCAGCAGCCGACAGCGGACAGGGTCTACCTACGAGCAGTACTTC. Encoded protein: CASSRQRTGSTYEQYF. The entire variable domain, with the rest obtained from reference TRBV11-2 and TRBJ2-7, is as follows: EAGVAQSPRYKIIEKRQSVAFWCNPISGHATLYWYQQILGQGPKLLIQFQNNGVVDDSQLPKDRFSAERLKGVDSTLKIQPAKLEDSAVYLCASSRQRTGSTYEQYFGPGTRLTVT.

The chain uses TRBV4-3 and TRBJ2-5, with D tentatively TRBD2 (5 bases). V dropped 4 bases and J dropped 6 bases, with 12 bases sitting between them. The CDR3 covers 13 residues. Germline values: CDR1 LGHNA, CDR2 YSLEER. The DNA for the CDR3 is TGCGCCAGCAGCCTGGGAGCTCATCAGACCCAGTACTTC. Protein: CASSLGAHQTQYF.

The chain recombines TRBV25-1 with TRBJ1-3, with 9 bases aligning to TRBD1. V shed 6 bases, J shed 0 bases, and the junction held 3 bases outside the gene matches. CDR1 is MGHDK, CDR2 SYGVNS, per germline. This CDR3 comprises 15 residues. Here the CDR3 DNA reads TGTGCCAGCAGGGAACAGGGGGCCTCTGGAAACACCATATATTTT. Translating gives CASREQGASGNTIYF.

This chain connects TRBV28 to TRBJ2-7; 8 bases are a match to TRBD1. The CDR3 covers 14 residues. V trimming: 6 bases; J trimming: 4 bases; junction bases outside the gene matches: 8. Per the germline V gene, CDR1 is MDHEN and CDR2 is SYDVKM. CDR3 coding DNA: TGTGCCAGCAGGCATCCGGGACAGGAGTACGAGCAGTACTTC. Translated, it gives CASRHPGQEYEQYF.

Only one count was recorded for this clone. The rearrangement uses TRBV28 and TRBJ2-1; D not resolved. Per germline, CDR1 MDHEN and CDR2 SYDVKM. The CDR3 runs 14 residues. V was clipped by 2 bases and J by 3 bases, with 8 bases between them. The CDR3 loop reads CASSLENNYNEQFF. The CDR3 region has the DNA TGTGCCAGCAGTTTAGAAAACAACTACAATGAGCAGTTCTTC.

This clone has a single count. The chain carries TRBV11-2 and TRBJ1-5, with unresolved D. CDR3 length equals 14 residues. Germline assignment: CDR1 SGHAT and CDR2 FQNNGV. Trimming took 5 bases from V and 3 from J, leaving 11 bases between them. CDR3 loop: CASSGVRDNQPQHF. CDR3 coding DNA: TGTGCCAGCAGCGGCGTGAGGGACAATCAGCCCCAGCATTTT. The full variable domain, its missing parts supplied by reference TRBV11-2 and TRBJ1-5, is EAGVAQSPRYKIIEKRQSVAFWCNPISGHATLYWYQQILGQGPKLLIQFQNNGVVDDSQLPKDRFSAERLKGVDSTLKIQPAKLEDSAVYLCASSGVRDNQPQHFGDGTRLSIL.

This clone was seen more than once but under ten times. The chain combines TRBV5-1 with TRBJ1-2; D is unclear. V lost 0 bases, J lost 7 bases, and 7 bases lay in between. The CDR3 spans 12 residues. Looked up from germline, CDR1 is SGHRS and CDR2 is YFSETQ. The CDR3, as DNA: TGCGCCAGCAGCTTGGGGGCCCTTGGCTACACCTTC. Translated, it gives CASSLGALGYTF.

V usage is TRBV7-9 and J usage is TRBJ2-5; no clear D gene. Per the germline V gene, CDR1 is SEHNR and CDR2 is FQNEAQ (reference sequence). The CDR3 loop spans 14 amino acids. V lost 1 base to trimming and J lost 2 bases, with 8 bases between them. As DNA, the CDR3 is TGTGCCAGCAGCTTAGGGTCTTCTCAAGAGACCCAGTACTTC. This sequence encodes CASSLGSSQETQYF.

V and J are TRBV7-2 and TRBJ1-4; TRBD1 is a possible D gene (6 bases). The CDR3 spans 17 residues. Trimming took off 5 bases at V and 8 bases at J, with 24 bases between the two ends. Germline V CDR1 and CDR2: SGHTA, FQGNSA. Written as DNA, the CDR3 is TGTGCCAGCAGCCCTGGGCTGGGGGCCCCCAAGGGGGAAAAACTGTTTTTT. It yields the protein CASSPGLGAPKGEKLFF.

The CDR3 DNA follows: TGTGCCAGCAGCCAGCGGATGGCTGGCACGCAGTATTTT. This encodes CASSQRMAGTQYF. The gene calls are TRBV14 and TRBJ2-3; D unclear. The V gene's germline CDR1 is SGHDN and CDR2 FVKESK. The CDR3 has 13 amino acids. V was pared by 3 bases and J by 9 bases, with 13 bases between. The full variable domain, its missing parts supplied by reference TRBV14 and TRBJ2-3, is EAGVTQFPSHSVIEKGQTVTLRCDPISGHDNLYWYRRVMGKEIKFLLHFVKESKQDESGMPNNRFLAERTGGTYSTLKVQPAELEDSGVYFCASSQRMAGTQYFGPGTRLTVL.